This T cell receptor (beta chain) was identified in a study of blood T cell repertoires in COVID-19. This CDR3 has 14 residues. V lost 6 bases and J lost 2, with 13 bases in between. From germline, CDR1 is MNHEY and CDR2 SVGAGI. The method was immunoSEQ multiplex PCR; TCRdb's version includes in-frame clones alone and lacks a portion of them. The data contain under 200,000 clones, more than 65% of them singletons. The receptor was derived from a woman between 40 and 50 years old with acute COVID-19. V gene TRBV6-5 combines with J gene TRBJ1-1, with a possible D match to TRBD1 (5 bases). The sequenced material came from PBMCs or T cells enriched from blood (not recorded which). The CDR3 DNA follows: TGTGCCAGCAGCACGACAGTTGGTAACACTGAAGCTTTCTTT. Its protein product is CASSTTVGNTEAFF.